Detailed here is one T cell receptor beta chain. This sample was taken from a study of blood T cell repertoires in COVID-19. Across the study: Collection of acute and convalescent COVID-19 samples took place in the United States, Italy and Spain. Sample material is recorded as cDNA or gDNA derived from T cells, B-cell-depleted T cells, or PBMCs.

The V and J ends lost 5 bases and 0 bases, in that order; junction bases with no gene match: 6. This CDR3 has 16 residues. From germline, CDR1 is KGHSH and CDR2 LQKENI. Source study methods: Estimation of nucleated cell counts relied on the amplification of reference gene primers. Method: immunoSEQ multiplex PCR; TCRdb's copy keeps in-frame clones and lacks some. That table is the source of V, J and clone size, and D and trimming were worked out from the DNA. The sample includes 95,000 to 120,000 clones, approximately 85% of them seen just once. Material for sequencing was peripheral blood. This chain links TRBV18 with TRBJ1-3; 8 bases line up with TRBD1. The TCR was taken from a man aged 35 to 55 with acute or convalescent COVID-19. In DNA, the CDR3 is TGTGCCAGCTCAAGGACAGGGTTGAGCTCTGGAAACACCATATATTTT. It codes for CASSRTGLSSGNTIYF. Drawing the rest from reference TRBV18 and TRBJ1-3, the complete variable domain is NAGVMQNPRHLVRRRGQEARLRCSPMKGHSHVYWYRQLPEEGLKFMVYLQKENIIDESGMPKERFSAEFPKEGPSILRIQQVVRGDSAAYFCASSRTGLSSGNTIYFGEGSWLTVV.